The rows below give T cell receptor beta chains drawn from one sample of a study of CD8 T cells in ankylosing spondylitis. TCRdb recomputed calls from the 5' RACE reads with MiXCR, one row per CDR3 protein. Of approximately 400,000 distinct CDR3 sequences listed, approximately 26% are singletons. Sequenced input: blood, either unsorted or a sorted T cell fraction (not recorded which). These TCRs come from a male donor with ankylosing spondylitis. Both conserved end residues are part of each CDR3. A D gene is named only where the DNA matches it firmly. Only part of the rows carry a size: once, few, many, or a class if the clone is expanded.

d_gene	v_gene	abundance	CDR3aa
.	TRBV20-1	few	CSALRANYNEQFF
.	TRBV3-1	few	CASSSSQEGGETQYF
.	TRBV4-2	.	CASSQDVDLTGTEAFF
TRBD1	TRBV5-1	few	CASSAGTGYTDTQYF
.	TRBV3-1	.	CASSQGLISGGYTDTQYF
TRBD2	TRBV10-3	few	CAISPLPGGEQYF
.	TRBV2	.	CASSSNRVSYNEQFF
.	TRBV10-2	.	CANSEGGTDTQYF
.	TRBV20-1	few	CSARVKVNYGYTF
.	TRBV11-2	.	CASSLFPGTGFTDTQYF
.	TRBV7-9	many	CASSLARDQETQYF
TRBD2	TRBV11-2	few	CASSLVSPRTSGLSSYNEQFF
.	TRBV7-8	many	CASSPLSEQFF
TRBD2	TRBV5-1	few	CASSLGGTSGNQETQYF
.	TRBV9	.	CASSVANGPENSPLHF
.	TRBV7-9	.	CASSLEQNNEKLFF
TRBD1	TRBV5-1	.	CASSLVTGNLQETQYF
.	TRBV5-1	.	CASSSGPRTFYEQYF
.	TRBV19	few	CATHEGLLTEAFF
.	TRBV5-1	few	CASSPTGAETQYF
.	TRBV25-1	few	CASSDPGRSDTEAFF
TRBD2	TRBV11-2	.	CASSSGGSESDTQYF
.	TRBV24-1	few	CATGASTDTQYF
.	TRBV12-3/TRBV12-4	.	CASSIASAATYNEQFF
.	TRBV3-1	.	CASSVSRGGYNEQFF
TRBD1	TRBV7-2	.	CASSLLGQGYQPQHF
.	TRBV5-1	.	CASSLAVAANNEQFF
.	TRBV12-3/TRBV12-4	.	CASSKTSPEGDEQFF
TRBD2	TRBV6-5	.	CASSSLVTSGRDSTGELFF
.	TRBV4-2	few	CASSQDRKFWTTSRQFF
TRBD2	TRBV3-1	.	CASSLDAGGGEQFF
.	TRBV7-7	few	CASSLDGASEAFF
TRBD2	TRBV3-1	few	CASSSKLAGGPETQYF
.	TRBV24-1	few	CATSDGYYGYTF
.	TRBV5-1	few	CASSLGNWQQNIQYF
.	TRBV6-1	few	CASSERGLGANVLTF
TRBD1	TRBV5-6	.	CASSLPGQGATGELFF
.	TRBV20-1	few	CSARDSSNQPQHF
.	TRBV2	few	CASTPGSGQYF
.	TRBV14	.	CASSQDRGGMNTEAFF
TRBD1	TRBV18	.	CASSPTGQMNTEAFF
TRBD1	TRBV20-1	.	CSAREGQGGGNQPQHF
TRBD1	TRBV5-1	few	CASSTTTGGKNTEAFF
.	TRBV5-1	.	CASSLTPSNTDTQYF
.	TRBV5-1	few	CASSDGQPLGNEQFF
TRBD1	TRBV6-1	.	CASSARGQIGTEAFF
.	TRBV12-3/TRBV12-4	.	CASSFAGSRRSNQPQHF
.	TRBV7-8	.	CASSFASDTQYF
TRBD2	TRBV15	few	CATSRLLAGGYNEQFF